The table lists the clone carrying this T cell receptor beta chain with many counts. Arm-PCR of CDR3 regions and iRepertoire HTBI primers were the basis on which TCR beta libraries were built. The authors' processing: Sample data revealed fewer than 70 TRBV and roughly 13 TRBJ segments. One entry per CDR3 protein results from TCRdb running MiXCR on the multiplex PCR reads. TCRdb assigned the V and J calls; the authors' analysis was not used. The repertoire includes approximately 250,000 distinct CDR3 sequences, approximately 20% of them detected once, and about 20% sits in the top ten. The time point: newly diagnosed GD, antithyroid drugs for less than 3 months. PBMC RNA was the source of the TCR library. This entry belongs to a study of regulatory T cells in long-lasting Graves disease. Sequencing used peripheral blood mononuclear cells (PBMCs), obtained at new diagnosis, from a patient treated with antithyroid drugs. This TCR was sampled from a female donor with Graves disease.

CDR3 amino acids: CASSSRLAGVYEQYF. CDR3 DNA sequence: TGTGCCAGCAGTTCTCGACTAGCGGGAGTTTACGAGCAGTACTTC. The V call is TRBV2, the J call TRBJ2-7; the match to TRBD2 covers 12 bases. The CDR3 runs to 15 residues. Germline CDR1 is SNHLY and CDR2 is FYNNEI. Trimming took 5 bases from V and 4 from J; bases not matched to a gene: 6. The complete variable domain, with remaining parts taken from reference TRBV2 and TRBJ2-7, reads EPEVTQTPSHQVTQMGQEVILRCVPISNHLYFYWYRQILGQKVEFLVSFYNNEISEKSEIFDDQFSVERPDGSNFTLKIRSTKLEDSAMYFCASSSRLAGVYEQYFGPGTRLTVT.